The clone carrying this TCR beta chain was observed once. Produced via immunoSEQ multiplex PCR; TCRdb's table is partial and in-frame only. Of approximately 390,000 clones detected, around 87% appear once; the ten largest clones hold about 6.8%. This record belongs to a study of blood T cell repertoires in COVID-19. The overall study: Samples representing acute and convalescent COVID-19 were sourced from the United States, Italy and Spain.

Trimming took off 4 bases at V and 4 bases at J, with 9 bases between the two ends. This CDR3 has 13 residues. Germline CDR1 SGHAT, CDR2 FQNNGV. Sequencing input: peripheral blood. V is TRBV11-2 and J is TRBJ2-3; D is undetermined. The TCR was taken from a man younger than 35 with active or convalescent COVID-19. The CDR3: CASSSNLADTQYF. The CDR3 DNA sequence: TGTGCCAGCAGCTCAAACTTAGCAGATACGCAGTATTTT.